The entry that follows covers one T cell receptor beta chain sequence. The record originates from a study of technical replicates of blood from several donors. Clones were read by immunoSEQ multiplex PCR, and TCRdb kept only the in-frame ones, dropping some. The table shows roughly 80,000 clones, with 93% occurring only once. Trimming took off 1 base at V and 5 bases at J, with 14 bases between the two ends. CDR1 LGHNT and CDR2 FRNRAP come from the germline V gene. The CDR3 sequence is 15 residues long. Sequencing used T cells isolated from PBMCs. This sequence was found in a human donor in good health. This chain links TRBV12-5 with TRBJ2-5; TRBD2 is a possible D gene (6 bases). CDR3 region: CASGLEEGKGETQYF. The CDR3 bases are TGTGCTAGTGGTTTGGAGGAGGGGAAAGGGGAGACCCAGTACTTC.